This T cell receptor beta chain was captured by sequencing in a study of CD8 T cells in acute hepatitis C reinfection. Whole-study results and caveats: No chronic follow-up sample yielded enough NS3-1073 specific cells. Regardless of outcome, 10 to 15 public clonotypes appeared, one using V04-02/J02-02.

Note on this clone: Its antigen is undetermined.

Generated by immunoSEQ multiplex PCR, the TCRdb table keeps only in-frame clones and is missing some. The table lists 30,000 to 40,000 clones, 75% to 90% of them singletons, with approximately 11% in the top ten. This sample's time point: naive CD8 control sorted from an acute-time-point sample. People who inject drugs in the Montreal Hepatitis C Cohort were donors. Acute primary HCV meant a new positive RNA or antibody result following a negative test within 24 weeks. Unmatched junction bases numbered 5, after V lost 4 bases and J lost 1 base. Germline V gives CDR1 SGHTS, CDR2 YDEGEE. The CDR3 has 15 residues.

The sequenced material came from naive CD8+ T cells from PBMCs. V usage is TRBV5-8 and J usage is TRBJ2-7; 10 bases are shared with TRBD2. This TCR derives from a woman aged 18-29 years who spontaneously cleared hepatitis C infection. CDR3 in DNA: TGTGCCAGCAGCAATGGGACTAGCGCATCCTACGAGCAGTACTTC. Amino acid sequence: CASSNGTSASYEQYF.